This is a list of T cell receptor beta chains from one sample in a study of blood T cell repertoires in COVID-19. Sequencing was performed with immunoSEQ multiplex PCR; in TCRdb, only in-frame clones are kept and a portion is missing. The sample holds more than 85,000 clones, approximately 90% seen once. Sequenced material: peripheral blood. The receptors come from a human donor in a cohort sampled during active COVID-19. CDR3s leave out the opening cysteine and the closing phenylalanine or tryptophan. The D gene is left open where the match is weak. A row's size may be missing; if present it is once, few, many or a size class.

CDR3aa: ASSIAGTAQETQY; abundance: .; j_gene: TRBJ2-5; v_gene: TRBV19; d_gene: TRBD1
CDR3aa: ASSPGVGDFLTEAF; abundance: once; j_gene: TRBJ1-1; v_gene: TRBV7-2; d_gene: .
CDR3aa: ASSPLLGTSGGNEQF; abundance: .; j_gene: TRBJ2-1; v_gene: TRBV18; d_gene: TRBD2
CDR3aa: ASSQRTSGGGAYEQY; abundance: few; j_gene: TRBJ2-7; v_gene: TRBV4-2; d_gene: TRBD2
CDR3aa: ASSPGIASSGNTIY; abundance: .; j_gene: TRBJ1-3; v_gene: TRBV5-1; d_gene: .
CDR3aa: ASRISGRSTDTQY; abundance: .; j_gene: TRBJ2-3; v_gene: TRBV19; d_gene: TRBD2
CDR3aa: ASSPNRDRGRSYGYT; abundance: .; j_gene: TRBJ1-2; v_gene: TRBV18; d_gene: TRBD1
CDR3aa: ASSFGGLAKNIQY; abundance: .; j_gene: TRBJ2-4; v_gene: TRBV7-2; d_gene: .
CDR3aa: ASSPGQGRRSTDTQY; abundance: .; j_gene: TRBJ2-3; v_gene: TRBV18; d_gene: TRBD1
CDR3aa: ASASRERGNQKNLTDTQY; abundance: .; j_gene: TRBJ2-3; v_gene: TRBV9; d_gene: TRBD2
CDR3aa: ASSPSSPGASTDTQY; abundance: .; j_gene: TRBJ2-3; v_gene: TRBV7-8; d_gene: .
CDR3aa: ASSRLREGLAVNTEAF; abundance: .; j_gene: TRBJ1-1; v_gene: TRBV2; d_gene: .
CDR3aa: ASSLTSGNTNEQF; abundance: .; j_gene: TRBJ2-1; v_gene: TRBV6-4; d_gene: TRBD2
CDR3aa: ASSTQTWTFGYT; abundance: once; j_gene: TRBJ1-2; v_gene: TRBV7-9; d_gene: .
CDR3aa: ASSAYEQY; abundance: .; j_gene: TRBJ2-7; v_gene: TRBV6-4; d_gene: .
CDR3aa: ASSPLIRTGGNYGYT; abundance: .; j_gene: TRBJ1-2; v_gene: TRBV18; d_gene: TRBD1
CDR3aa: ASSLGASGGTIDTQY; abundance: .; j_gene: TRBJ2-3; v_gene: TRBV7-2; d_gene: TRBD2
CDR3aa: ASSEGGQSYGYT; abundance: .; j_gene: TRBJ1-2; v_gene: TRBV2; d_gene: .
CDR3aa: ASSLQGVSTDTQY; abundance: .; j_gene: TRBJ2-3; v_gene: TRBV7-8; d_gene: TRBD1
CDR3aa: ATTTGMNTEAF; abundance: .; j_gene: TRBJ1-1; v_gene: TRBV6-6; d_gene: .
CDR3aa: ASSLDARFYEQY; abundance: .; j_gene: TRBJ2-7; v_gene: TRBV5-6; d_gene: .
CDR3aa: ASSPWGRESTIY; abundance: .; j_gene: TRBJ1-3; v_gene: TRBV5-1; d_gene: .
CDR3aa: ASSLDGRFSYNEQF; abundance: .; j_gene: TRBJ2-1; v_gene: TRBV5-1; d_gene: .
CDR3aa: ASSITSDLIYGYT; abundance: .; j_gene: TRBJ1-2; v_gene: TRBV19; d_gene: .
CDR3aa: ASSPLQTVAKNIQY; abundance: .; j_gene: TRBJ2-4; v_gene: TRBV5-1; d_gene: .
CDR3aa: ASSFTPGQGSQGQY; abundance: .; j_gene: TRBJ2-7; v_gene: TRBV5-1; d_gene: TRBD1
CDR3aa: ASITTSVGRDTQY; abundance: .; j_gene: TRBJ2-3; v_gene: TRBV6-4; d_gene: TRBD2
CDR3aa: ASSQDHSNQPQH; abundance: .; j_gene: TRBJ1-5; v_gene: TRBV4-1; d_gene: .
CDR3aa: ASSVGSGDTQY; abundance: .; j_gene: TRBJ2-3; v_gene: TRBV9; d_gene: .
CDR3aa: ATSVGGSKNIQY; abundance: .; j_gene: TRBJ2-4; v_gene: TRBV24-1; d_gene: .
CDR3aa: ASSLLGQGTEAF; abundance: .; j_gene: TRBJ1-1; v_gene: TRBV5-1; d_gene: TRBD1
CDR3aa: ASITQAGNTGELF; abundance: .; j_gene: TRBJ2-2; v_gene: TRBV28; d_gene: .
CDR3aa: ASSPTASYEQY; abundance: .; j_gene: TRBJ2-7; v_gene: TRBV19; d_gene: .
CDR3aa: ASSYAGAANEKLF; abundance: .; j_gene: TRBJ1-4; v_gene: TRBV6-5; d_gene: .
CDR3aa: ASSFLTGELF; abundance: once; j_gene: TRBJ2-2; v_gene: TRBV7-9; d_gene: .
CDR3aa: ASSFGGNTIY; abundance: .; j_gene: TRBJ1-3; v_gene: TRBV28; d_gene: .
CDR3aa: ASSLSGTSGGAKTQY; abundance: .; j_gene: TRBJ2-5; v_gene: TRBV7-2; d_gene: TRBD2
CDR3aa: ASSIRQGALEQY; abundance: few; j_gene: TRBJ2-7; v_gene: TRBV19; d_gene: TRBD1
CDR3aa: ASRLNPNTEAF; abundance: .; j_gene: TRBJ1-1; v_gene: TRBV5-1; d_gene: .
CDR3aa: ASTFDRPGNTIY; abundance: .; j_gene: TRBJ1-3; v_gene: TRBV6-5; d_gene: .
CDR3aa: ASRTGGITEAF; abundance: .; j_gene: TRBJ1-1; v_gene: TRBV19; d_gene: TRBD1
CDR3aa: ASRRAGAETGELF; abundance: .; j_gene: TRBJ2-2; v_gene: TRBV5-4; d_gene: TRBD2
CDR3aa: ASSSTGLVRYGYT; abundance: .; j_gene: TRBJ1-2; v_gene: TRBV5-1; d_gene: .
CDR3aa: ASSLGTGIYEQY; abundance: few; j_gene: TRBJ2-7; v_gene: TRBV5-1; d_gene: TRBD1
CDR3aa: ASSRQLAGDPSYEQY; abundance: .; j_gene: TRBJ2-7; v_gene: TRBV5-4; d_gene: TRBD2
CDR3aa: ATSDFPRFHEQF; abundance: .; j_gene: TRBJ2-1; v_gene: TRBV24-1; d_gene: .
CDR3aa: ASSQDWGQGNYGYT; abundance: .; j_gene: TRBJ1-2; v_gene: TRBV3-1/TRBV3-2; d_gene: TRBD1
CDR3aa: ASSPKISGGITDTQY; abundance: .; j_gene: TRBJ2-3; v_gene: TRBV9; d_gene: TRBD2
CDR3aa: ASSVVSLGQGTDTQY; abundance: .; j_gene: TRBJ2-3; v_gene: TRBV9; d_gene: TRBD1
CDR3aa: SVGTGYGYT; abundance: .; j_gene: TRBJ1-2; v_gene: TRBV29-1; d_gene: TRBD1
CDR3aa: ASRTIGQLNTEAF; abundance: once; j_gene: TRBJ1-1; v_gene: TRBV28; d_gene: .
CDR3aa: ASTDSGSSYEQY; abundance: .; j_gene: TRBJ2-7; v_gene: TRBV19; d_gene: TRBD2
CDR3aa: ASSRGGWETQY; abundance: .; j_gene: TRBJ2-5; v_gene: TRBV5-6; d_gene: TRBD2
CDR3aa: ASSLQGAGGYT; abundance: .; j_gene: TRBJ1-2; v_gene: TRBV11-2; d_gene: TRBD1
CDR3aa: ASSLAGANTGELF; abundance: once; j_gene: TRBJ2-2; v_gene: TRBV5-1; d_gene: .
CDR3aa: ASSLGQMNTEAF; abundance: .; j_gene: TRBJ1-1; v_gene: TRBV11-2; d_gene: .
CDR3aa: ASSQAGGPYNEQF; abundance: .; j_gene: TRBJ2-1; v_gene: TRBV5-4; d_gene: TRBD2
CDR3aa: ATSDTGLAVGNEQF; abundance: .; j_gene: TRBJ2-1; v_gene: TRBV24-1; d_gene: TRBD2
CDR3aa: ASSARDRIQETQY; abundance: .; j_gene: TRBJ2-5; v_gene: TRBV9; d_gene: TRBD1